The count of the clone carrying this T cell receptor beta chain is one. The antigen remains unidentified. This sample was taken from a study of cytomegalovirus exposure and HLA in healthy donors. Across the study: From HLA-typed donors, an early data release held tens of millions of unique TCRs. General study findings and limits: Cytomegalovirus-associated TCR beta chains were listed, numbering some 170. Apparent HLA restriction characterized most CMV-associated TCR beta chains in a later analysis.

Primers: 60 Vbeta forward and 13 Jbeta reverse. Repertoires were generated with immunoSEQ multiplex PCR, while TCRdb's copy carries only in-frame clones and drops some. The table shows roughly 190,000 clones, with about 80% occurring only once. Each donor was healthy, and each was a bone marrow donor. Germline V gives CDR1 SEHNR, CDR2 FQNEAQ (reference sequence). This CDR3 is built from 17 residues. V gave up 4 bases and J gave up 5 bases; unmatched junction bases: 7. The specimen was PBMCs. J is TRBJ2-5 and V is TRBV7-9; TRBD2 aligns across 16 bases. This receptor was identified in a woman aged 40 to 49 in good health and CMV-seronegative. The chain's CDR3 is CASSSGLAGGPWETQYF. As DNA, the CDR3 is TGTGCCAGCAGCTCGGGACTAGCGGGAGGGCCTTGGGAGACCCAGTACTTC.